The 6 T cell receptor beta chains presented below share a single source sample, sequenced in a study of blood T cell repertoires in COVID-19. Sequencing was performed with immunoSEQ multiplex PCR; in TCRdb, only in-frame clones are kept and a portion is missing. The repertoire has 200,000 to 250,000 clones, almost 90% of them found once; the top ten carry around 15%. Input material: PBMCs or T cells enriched from blood (not recorded which). Every receptor here comes from a woman in her 50s with acute COVID-19.

CDR3 residues: CASSTIAGQETQYF. CDR3 nucleotide sequence: TGTGCCAGCAGCACCATAGCGGGCCAAGAGACCCAGTACTTC. The rearrangement links TRBV5-4 to TRBJ2-5, with 7 bases matching TRBD2. The CDR3 totals 14 residues. Germline CDR1 is SGHNT and CDR2 is YYREEE (reference sequence). V shed 4 bases, J shed 1 base, and the junction held 4 bases outside the gene matches. Combining the CDR3 with reference TRBV5-4 and TRBJ2-5 gives the whole variable domain ETGVTQSPTHLIKTRGQQVTLRCSSQSGHNTVSWYQQALGQGPQFIFQYYREEENGRGNFPPRFSGLQFPNYSSELNVNALELDDSALYLCASSTIAGQETQYFGPGTRLLVL.

The chain couples TRBV6-2 or TRBV6-3 to TRBJ1-2, with TRBD1 matching over 8 bases. The CDR3 loop spans 15 amino acids. Germline trimming cut 5 bases from V and 2 bases from J; bases unmatched to any gene: 7. Germline V CDR1 and CDR2: MNHEY, SVGEGT. As DNA, the CDR3 is TGTGCCAGCAGTAACCCCGGACAGGGCAACTATGGCTACACCTTC. It specifies CASSNPGQGNYGYTF.

V usage is TRBV30 and J usage is TRBJ2-1; D possibly corresponds to TRBD1 (5 bases). V gave up 5 bases and J gave up 8 bases, with 25 bases separating them. Germline loops: CDR1 GTSNPN, CDR2 SVGIG (reference sequence). The CDR3 is 16 residues long. CDR3 sequence: CAWADPRKGLQYEQFF. The CDR3 DNA reads TGTGCCTGGGCGGACCCAAGAAAGGGGCTTCAATATGAGCAGTTCTTC.

The V call is TRBV27, the J call TRBJ1-6; weak D call: TRBD1 (6 bases). The CDR3 covers 17 residues. Deletions cut 5 bases from V and 0 bases from J, with 14 bases between. Per germline, CDR1 MNHEY and CDR2 SMNVEV (reference sequence). CDR3 sequence reads: CASSPTRGFSYNSPLHF. CDR3 sequence (DNA): TGTGCCAGCAGTCCGACAAGGGGGTTCTCCTATAATTCACCCCTCCACTTT.

The chain carries TRBV5-8 and TRBJ1-1; 10 bases fit TRBD1. Germline V gene sequence: CDR1 SGHTS, CDR2 YDEGEE. Unmatched junction bases numbered 2, after V lost 3 bases and J lost 3 bases. This CDR3 spans 14 amino acids. The CDR3 here is CASSSGQGYTEAFF. The DNA for the CDR3 is TGTGCCAGCAGCTCGGGACAGGGGTACACTGAAGCTTTCTTT.

This sequence joins TRBV4-1 and TRBJ1-1; D unresolved. The CDR3 covers 16 residues. The germline V gene encodes CDR1 MGHRA and CDR2 YSYEKL. Deletions cut 4 bases from V and 5 bases from J, with 20 bases between. The CDR3 loop is CASSLALAGWWTEAFF. The CDR3 region has the DNA TGCGCCAGCAGCCTCGCCCTAGCGGGGTGGTGGACTGAAGCTTTCTTT.